These 28 T cell receptor beta chains were all obtained from the same sample, sequenced in a study of blood T cell repertoires in COVID-19. Assay: immunoSEQ multiplex PCR; the TCRdb copy retains only in-frame clones and omits some. The repertoire holds more than 30,000 clones, with 70% to 90% as singletons. The material sequenced was peripheral blood. These TCRs come from a man in his sixties with active COVID-19.

The genes are TRBV7-6 and TRBJ2-1, with TRBD1 as a possible D gene (6 bases). Germline CDR1 and CDR2: SGHVS and FNYEAQ. This CDR3 is 13 amino acids long. V lost 5 bases and J lost 5, with 10 bases in between. The CDR3 coding sequence is TGTGCCAGCAGCCCTCGGACAGACAATGAGCAGTTCTTC. This sequence encodes CASSPRTDNEQFF.

J is TRBJ2-1 and V is TRBV18, with 7 bases matching TRBD2. Germline V gene lookup returns CDR1 KGHSH and CDR2 LQKENI. The V segment lost 2 bases and the J segment 0 bases; nucleotides outside the gene matches: 4. The CDR3 runs to 16 residues. The CDR3 DNA is TGTGCCAGCTCACCAATGCGGGGGAGCTCCTACAATGAGCAGTTCTTC. Translation gives CASSPMRGSSYNEQFF.

This chain joins TRBV5-1 and TRBJ2-7; 12 bases fit TRBD2. Trimming at V came to 3 bases and at J to 5 bases, leaving 6 bases not matched to a gene. Germline lookup yields CDR1 SGHRS and CDR2 YFSETQ. This CDR3 region has 15 residues. CDR3 bases: TGCGCCAGCAGCTCTTCTAGCGGGAGGGTGGACGAGCAGTACTTC. As protein: CASSSSSGRVDEQYF.

This sequence joins TRBV19 and TRBJ1-4; 9 bases line up with TRBD1. The V and J ends lost 5 bases and 4 bases, in that order; junction bases with no gene match: 17. Germline loops: CDR1 LNHDA, CDR2 SQIVND (reference sequence). The CDR3 sequence is 19 residues long. CDR3 DNA sequence: TGTGCCAGTAGTCCGATATCCGGGACAGGGAATTTCGGTAATGAAAAACTGTTTTTT. This sequence encodes CASSPISGTGNFGNEKLFF.

The genes are TRBV24-1 and TRBJ1-5, with D tentatively TRBD1 (5 bases). From germline, CDR1 is KGHDR and CDR2 SFDVKD. V dropped 5 bases and J dropped 1 base, with 14 bases sitting between them. The CDR3 runs to 16 residues. CDR3 DNA sequence: TGTGCCACCAGTGGTCCAGAAACAGGCAGCAATCAGCCCCAGCATTTT. As protein: CATSGPETGSNQPQHF.

The J gene is TRBJ1-2, the V gene TRBV30; no firm D call. The CDR3 is made up of 13 amino acids. Germline values: CDR1 GTSNPN, CDR2 SVGIG (reference sequence). The V gene lost 0 bases and the J gene lost 0 bases, with 5 bases spanning the gap. In nucleotides, the CDR3 is TGTGCCTGGAGTGTATTATCTAACTATGGCTACACCTTC. It translates to CAWSVLSNYGYTF.

The chain recombines TRBV5-4 with TRBJ2-3, with 9 bases fitting TRBD2. V shed 2 bases and J 4 bases; nucleotides not matched to a gene: 5. This CDR3 has 15 residues. CDR1 and CDR2 (germline): SGHNT, YYREEE (reference sequence). CDR3 DNA sequence: TGTGCCAGCAGCTTTGGGCTAGCGGGATCAGATACGCAGTATTTT. Protein: CASSFGLAGSDTQYF.

The chain is built from TRBV10-3 and TRBJ2-3, with 9 nucleotides matching TRBD2. The length of the CDR3 is 17 residues. Germline V gene data show CDR1 as ENHRY and CDR2 as SYGVKD. V lost 6 bases, J lost 0 bases, and 10 bases stayed unmatched. The CDR3 bases are TGTGCCATCAGGAAGTTCGGGCTAGCGGGGAGCACAGATACGCAGTATTTT. As protein: CAIRKFGLAGSTDTQYF.

The chain carries TRBV6-6 and TRBJ1-6; D is uncertain. V gave up 0 bases and J gave up 5 bases, with 5 bases separating them. The CDR3 spans 14 residues. Germline CDR1 is MNHNY and CDR2 is SVGAGI (reference sequence). CDR3: CASSYSENNSPLHF. In nucleotides, the CDR3 is TGTGCCAGCAGTTACTCTGAGAATAATTCACCCCTCCACTTT.

J is TRBJ2-2 and V is TRBV2, with D tentatively TRBD2 (6 bases). This CDR3 comprises 13 residues. Trimming cost V 10 bases and J 4 bases, with 13 bases left between them. Germline values: CDR1 SNHLY, CDR2 FYNNEI. The CDR3: CATTGDFTGELFF. The CDR3 coding sequence is TGTGCCACCACGGGGGACTTCACCGGGGAGCTGTTTTTT.

The rearrangement links TRBV2 to TRBJ2-2; TRBD2 aligns across 11 bases. The junction had 1 base not matched to a gene; V was cut back by 6 bases and J by 1 base. The CDR3 consists of 15 residues. The germline gives CDR1 SNHLY, CDR2 FYNNEI. CDR3 loop: CASRLAGGNTGELFF. CDR3 bases: TGTGCCAGCAGGCTAGCGGGAGGGAACACCGGGGAGCTGTTTTTT.

The chain couples TRBV19 to TRBJ2-1; the match to TRBD2 covers 7 bases. Germline lookup yields CDR1 LNHDA and CDR2 SQIVND (reference sequence). V lost 8 bases and J lost 1; bases outside the gene matches: 8. This CDR3 spans 15 amino acids. Here the CDR3 reads CASGRGGGSYNEQFF. The CDR3 region has the DNA TGTGCCAGTGGGAGGGGCGGGGGTTCCTACAATGAGCAGTTCTTC.

V and J are TRBV2 and TRBJ2-5, with TRBD2 identical over 11 bases. Germline V gene sequence: CDR1 SNHLY, CDR2 FYNNEI. The CDR3 consists of 13 residues. With 10 bases clipped from V and 4 bases from J, the junction kept 5 bases outside the gene matches. CDR3 nucleotide sequence: TGTGCCACCGGGACTAGCGGCCGAGAGACCCAGTACTTC. As protein: CATGTSGRETQYF.

The chain joins TRBV7-9 to TRBJ1-2; 12 positions match TRBD1. From germline, CDR1 is SEHNR and CDR2 FQNEAQ (reference sequence). J gave up 8 bases and V 0 bases, and 7 bases lay outside the gene matches. CDR3 length: 16 residues. CDR3 DNA sequence: TGTGCCAGCAGCTTAGCCCTCTCCGGGACAGGGGGCGGCTACACCTTC. Translating it yields CASSLALSGTGGGYTF.

The DNA for the CDR3 is TGCGCCAGCAGCAACACAGGGGGCGGAGAGACCCAGTACTTC. It encodes CASSNTGGGETQYF. This rearrangement joins TRBV5-1 to TRBJ2-5, with 9 bases aligning to TRBD1. J lost 4 bases, V lost 4 bases, and 5 bases had no gene match. Germline lookup yields CDR1 SGHRS and CDR2 YFSETQ. CDR3 length: 14 residues.

This clone appeared once. CDR3 in amino acids: CASSLVDTADTQYF. The CDR3, as DNA: TGCGCCAGCAGCTTGGTGGACACCGCAGATACGCAGTATTTT. The chain couples TRBV5-1 to TRBJ2-3, with TRBD1 as a possible D gene (5 bases). The germline V gene encodes CDR1 SGHRS and CDR2 YFSETQ. V lost 0 bases, J lost 4 bases, and 9 bases lay in between. The CDR3 loop spans 14 amino acids. Combining the CDR3 with reference TRBV5-1 and TRBJ2-3 gives the whole variable domain KAGVTQTPRYLIKTRGQQVTLSCSPISGHRSVSWYQQTPGQGLQFLFEYFSETQRNKGNFPGRFSGRQFSNSRSEMNVSTLELGDSALYLCASSLVDTADTQYFGPGTRLTVL.

The chain employs TRBV4-3 and TRBJ2-7, with 8 bases identical to TRBD1. The CDR3 has 15 amino acids. Germline CDR1 is LGHNA and CDR2 is YSLEER. The trim removed 1 base at V and 5 bases at J, leaving 7 bases unmatched. CDR3 loop: CASSQGQTGEDEQYF. CDR3 DNA: TGCGCCAGCAGCCAAGGCCAGACAGGGGAGGACGAGCAGTACTTC.

V usage is TRBV7-9 and J usage is TRBJ1-2; D is ambiguous. The CDR3 is made up of 13 amino acids. V shed 5 bases and J shed 6 bases, with 13 bases lying between them. CDR1 SEHNR and CDR2 FQNEAQ come from the germline V gene (reference sequence). The chain's CDR3 is CASSRRAEDGYTF. In nucleotides, the CDR3 is TGTGCCAGCAGCCGTCGGGCGGAGGATGGCTACACCTTC. Combining the CDR3 with reference TRBV7-9 and TRBJ1-2 gives the whole variable domain DTGVSQNPRHKITKRGQNVTFRCDPISEHNRLYWYRQTLGQGPEFLTYFQNEAQLEKSRLLSDRFSAERPKGSFSTLEIQRTEQGDSAMYLCASSRRAEDGYTFGSGTRLTVV.

The V gene is TRBV23-1, the J gene TRBJ2-3; the match to TRBD2 covers 7 bases. TRBV23-1 is filed as an ORF, its function uncertain. After removal of 6 bases from V and 8 bases from J, the junction contained 2 bases not matched to a gene. The CDR3 is 11 amino acids. The CDR3 spells CASSSSGTQYF. The CDR3 nucleotides are TGCGCCAGCAGCTCTAGCGGTACGCAGTATTTT.

This chain links TRBV7-2 with TRBJ2-5; 8 bases agree with TRBD1. V lost 9 bases, J lost 5 bases, and 11 bases stayed unmatched. CDR3 length equals 14 residues. Per germline, CDR1 SGHTA and CDR2 FQGNSA. In nucleotides, the CDR3 is TGTGCCAGTCAGTCCGGACAGGGCTCTGAGACCCAGTACTTC. Translated, it gives CASQSGQGSETQYF.

The chain uses TRBV18 and TRBJ2-7; D unresolved. In germline, CDR1 is KGHSH, CDR2 LQKENI. The CDR3 length is 14 residues. Trimming left V 3 bases short and J 2 bases short, with 11 bases between. The chain's CDR3 is CASSPGSPAYEQYF. CDR3 DNA: TGTGCCAGCTCACCCGGGTCCCCAGCCTACGAGCAGTACTTC.

This clone was counted between two and nine times. The J gene is TRBJ2-4, the V gene TRBV19, with TRBD2 matching over 7 bases. The CDR3 has 15 amino acids. The germline V gene has CDR1 LNHDA and CDR2 SQIVND (reference sequence). V shed 6 bases and J 0 bases; nucleotides not matched to a gene: 5. The CDR3 sequence: CASSLGGLAKNIQYF. In nucleotides, the CDR3 is TGTGCCAGTAGCCTGGGAGGGCTAGCCAAAAACATTCAGTACTTC.

This chain joins TRBV28 and TRBJ2-3, with 7 bases fitting TRBD2. Germline values: CDR1 MDHEN, CDR2 SYDVKM. There are 14 residues in the CDR3. V gave up 4 bases and J gave up 2 bases; unmatched junction bases: 3. CDR3: CASSSGGTTDTQYF. The CDR3 DNA follows: TGTGCCAGCAGTTCCGGGGGGACCACAGATACGCAGTATTTT.

This clone has more than one count but fewer than ten. This chain links TRBV7-2 with TRBJ2-2; TRBD2 aligns across 12 bases. J gave up 7 bases and V 2 bases, and 5 bases lay outside the gene matches. This CDR3 is 16 amino acids long. CDR1 and CDR2 (germline): SGHTA, FQGNSA. In DNA, the CDR3 is TGTGCCAGCAGCTTAACTAGCGGGAGGTTTGGCGGGGAGCTGTTTTTT. It specifies CASSLTSGRFGGELFF.

The chain employs TRBV12-5 and TRBJ2-2, with 13 nucleotides matching TRBD2. With V trimmed by 0 bases and J by 4 bases, 11 bases remained unmatched. Per germline, CDR1 LGHNT and CDR2 FRNRAP. There are 20 residues in the CDR3. CDR3 nucleotide sequence: TGTGCTAGTGGTTTGGTAGGTCCGACTAGCGGGAGGAGGTCCACCGGGGAGCTGTTTTTT. This encodes CASGLVGPTSGRRSTGELFF.

The CDR3, as DNA: TGTGCCAGCAGTCTTTTCCTGGGACTAGCGGGACCCTTCACCGGGGAGCTGTTTTTT. It codes for CASSLFLGLAGPFTGELFF. The gene calls are TRBV28 and TRBJ2-2; 13 bases map to TRBD2. Trimming cost V 5 bases and J 4 bases; bases outside gene matches: 13. In germline, CDR1 is MDHEN, CDR2 SYDVKM. The CDR3 extends over 19 amino acids.

This chain links TRBV18 with TRBJ2-3, with TRBD1 as a possible D gene (6 bases). The CDR3 covers 13 residues. The V and J ends lost 8 bases and 5 bases respectively, with 14 bases between them. Germline V gene sequence: CDR1 KGHSH, CDR2 LQKENI. This CDR3 is CASGPGAGDTQYF. CDR3 in DNA: TGTGCCAGCGGCCCAGGGGCGGGAGATACGCAGTATTTT.

In nucleotides, the CDR3 is TGTGCCAGCAAGGCGGCAAGGTACTATGAGCAGTTCTTC. This translates into CASKAARYYEQFF. This rearrangement joins TRBV6-5 to TRBJ2-1; D is unresolved. CDR3 length: 13 amino acids. CDR1 is MNHEY, CDR2 SVGAGI, per germline. Trimming cost V 7 bases and J 8 bases, with 15 bases left between them.